This entry concerns a single T cell receptor beta chain. Its antigen remains unidentified. PCR employed 60 Vbeta and 13 Jbeta primers. The repertoire was sequenced with immunoSEQ multiplex PCR; TCRdb's copy has only in-frame clones and lacks some. The sample yields about 150,000 clones, less than 90% seen once. This sample was included in a study of cytomegalovirus exposure and HLA in healthy donors. Notes on the study in general: The study found most TCR sequences rare, yet found some public TCRs in many donors. The study carried out a later analysis of TCR beta sequences. It associated some 17,000 of them with specific HLA alleles at a false discovery rate of 0.05. Per published accounts, TCR beta sequences correctly predicted the HLA-A and HLA-B alleles of most subjects. Productive rates of about 90% or about 30% were seen for most TCR beta V segments in an earlier analysis.

The CDR3 has 10 residues. Per the germline V gene, CDR1 is DFQATT and CDR2 is SNEGSKA (reference sequence). Trimming stripped 0 bases from V and 10 bases from J, with 4 bases between. The chain is built from TRBV20-1 and TRBJ2-1; D remains unclear. The sequence was collected from a man between 18 and 35 years old in good health and CMV-seronegative. The source material was PBMCs. The CDR3 coding sequence is TGCAGTGCTAGAGAACTAGAGCAGTTCTTC. The encoded protein is CSARELEQFF.